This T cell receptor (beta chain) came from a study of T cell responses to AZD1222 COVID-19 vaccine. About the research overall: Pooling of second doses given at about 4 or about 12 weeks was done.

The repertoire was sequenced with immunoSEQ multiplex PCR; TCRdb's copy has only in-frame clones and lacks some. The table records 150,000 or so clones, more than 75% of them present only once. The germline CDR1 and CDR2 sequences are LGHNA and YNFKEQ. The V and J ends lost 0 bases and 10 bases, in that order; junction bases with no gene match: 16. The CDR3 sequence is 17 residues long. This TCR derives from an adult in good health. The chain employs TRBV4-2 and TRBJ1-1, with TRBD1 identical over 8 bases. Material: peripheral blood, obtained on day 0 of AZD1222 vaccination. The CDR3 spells CASSQDWRDRLVAGAFF. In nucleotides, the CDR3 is TGTGCCAGCAGCCAAGATTGGAGGGACAGGTTGGTCGCCGGAGCTTTCTTT.